These 25 T cell receptor beta chains were sequenced from one sample in a study of OX40 agonist ivuxolimab in advanced cancers. The repertoire was sequenced with immunoSEQ multiplex PCR; TCRdb's copy has only in-frame clones and lacks some. The sample includes some 90,000 clones, roughly nine tenths of them seen just once. The material was CD4+ or CD8+ T cells sorted from blood, obtained in a trial of the OX40 agonist ivuxolimab. These receptor sequences come from an adult with an advanced solid tumor such as melanoma, head and neck, liver or kidney cancer.

J is TRBJ2-1 and V is TRBV27, with a tentative D call TRBD1 (6 bases). Germline lookup yields CDR1 MNHEY and CDR2 SMNVEV (reference sequence). The CDR3 is 14 residues long. Trimming took off 0 bases at V and 6 bases at J, with 9 bases between the two ends. CDR3 sequence reads: CASSLSIRGNEQFF. The CDR3 nucleotides read TGTGCCAGCAGTTTATCGATCAGGGGCAATGAGCAGTTCTTC.

The chain couples TRBV19 to TRBJ1-1, with unresolved D. V gave up 1 base and J gave up 6 bases, with 9 bases separating them. The germline gives CDR1 LNHDA, CDR2 SQIVND (reference sequence). This CDR3 comprises 13 residues. The DNA for the CDR3 is TGTGCCAGTAGTATAGTGGCGCAGGCTGAAGCTTTCTTT. The encoded protein is CASSIVAQAEAFF.

The J gene is TRBJ2-7, the V gene TRBV19; D is perhaps TRBD1 or TRBD2 (5 bases each). V shed 2 bases and J shed 4 bases, with 18 bases lying between them. The germline gives CDR1 LNHDA, CDR2 SQIVND (reference sequence). The CDR3 covers 16 residues. The CDR3 here is CASSITRVTGAYEQYF. CDR3 DNA sequence: TGTGCCAGTAGTATAACCCGGGTCACCGGGGCATACGAGCAGTACTTC.

The chain is built from TRBV28 and TRBJ1-4; possibly TRBD1 for D (5 bases). Germline lookup yields CDR1 MDHEN and CDR2 SYDVKM. The V gene lost 4 bases and the J gene lost 4 bases, with 19 bases spanning the gap. The CDR3 sequence is 17 residues long. The CDR3 sequence: CASSWKGLGAYNEKLFF. The CDR3 bases are TGTGCCAGCAGTTGGAAGGGCTTAGGGGCCTATAATGAAAAACTGTTTTTT.

Written as DNA, the CDR3 is TGTGCCAGCAGCCAACGGACAGGACCGCTTTTTTACTCTGGAAACACCATATATTTT. This codes for CASSQRTGPLFYSGNTIYF. This chain connects TRBV14 to TRBJ1-3; 7 bases are a match to TRBD1. Germline-derived CDR1 and CDR2 are SGHDN and FVKESK. The trim removed 2 bases at V and 0 bases at J, leaving 13 bases unmatched. This CDR3 has 19 amino acids.

This CDR3 reads CASSIWDRRGEKLFF. The CDR3 DNA is TGTGCCAGTAGTATTTGGGACAGGAGGGGTGAAAAACTGTTTTTT. This chain connects TRBV19 to TRBJ1-4, with 8 bases lining up with TRBD1. Germline CDR1 and CDR2: LNHDA and SQIVND (reference sequence). This CDR3 is built from 15 residues. The trim removed 3 bases at V and 7 bases at J, leaving 7 bases unmatched.

The chain joins TRBV12-5 to TRBJ2-2; TRBD1 might be the D (7 bases). Trimming cost V 4 bases and J 8 bases, with 20 bases left between them. CDR3 length: 16 residues. CDR1 LGHNT and CDR2 FRNRAP come from the germline V gene. CDR3 bases: TGTGCTAGTGGTTGGACTACAGACAGGGCTGGAGGGGAGCTGTTTTTT. Its translation: CASGWTTDRAGGELFF.

The sample holds one count of this clone. The chain is built from TRBV25-1 and TRBJ1-1; no clear D. Looked up from germline, CDR1 is MGHDK and CDR2 is SYGVNS. Trimming stripped 4 bases from V and 5 bases from J, with 8 bases between. The length of the CDR3 is 12 residues. The CDR3 sequence: CASSVMGTEAFF. CDR3 DNA sequence: TGTGCCAGCAGTGTAATGGGAACTGAAGCTTTCTTT.

The rearrangement links TRBV19 to TRBJ2-5; 12 bases align to TRBD2. J lost 2 bases, V lost 7 bases, and 5 bases had no gene match. From germline, CDR1 is LNHDA and CDR2 SQIVND (reference sequence). The CDR3 has 15 residues. This chain's CDR3 is CASTLAGGPQETQYF. The CDR3 nucleotides read TGTGCCAGTACCCTAGCGGGGGGGCCTCAAGAGACCCAGTACTTC.

CDR3 DNA: TGTGCCAGTAGTATCGGGCTTTACAATGAGCAGTTCTTC. Translation: CASSIGLYNEQFF. V is TRBV19 and J is TRBJ2-1; D is unresolved. Germline-derived CDR1 and CDR2 are LNHDA and SQIVND (reference sequence). V lost 3 bases and J 4 bases, leaving 7 bases between the germline ends. This CDR3 spans 13 amino acids.

V and J are TRBV10-2 and TRBJ2-7; D may be TRBD1 or TRBD2 (5 bases each). V gave up 2 bases and J gave up 3 bases, with 11 bases separating them. Germline loops: CDR1 WSHSY, CDR2 SAAADI. This CDR3 comprises 14 residues. For the CDR3, the DNA is TGCGCCAGCAGTGAGGGGGGAGAACTCTACGAGCAGTACTTC. Encoded protein: CASSEGGELYEQYF.

CDR3 in DNA: TGCGCCAGCAGCATCGGGACAGGGATGAGCTCCTACGAGCAGTACTTC. The encoded protein is CASSIGTGMSSYEQYF. The rearrangement links TRBV4-3 to TRBJ2-7; 9 bases agree with TRBD1. V shed 5 bases and J 0 bases; nucleotides not matched to a gene: 8. Looked up from germline, CDR1 is LGHNA and CDR2 is YSLEER. The CDR3 consists of 16 residues.

The gene calls are TRBV6-5 and TRBJ2-7; D might be TRBD2 (6 bases). The CDR3 covers 15 residues. Trimming took off 4 bases at V and 0 bases at J, with 13 bases between the two ends. The germline gives CDR1 MNHEY, CDR2 SVGAGI. CDR3 residues: CASSSPRDFSYEQYF. The CDR3 DNA sequence: TGTGCCAGCAGTTCCCCCCGGGACTTCTCCTACGAGCAGTACTTC.

CDR3 bases: TGTGCCAGCAGTTACACACAGGGACAGCCCCAGCATTTT. Translating it yields CASSYTQGQPQHF. V and J are TRBV6-5 and TRBJ1-5; the D gene is possibly TRBD1 (6 bases). CDR3 size: 13 residues. Germline V gene lookup returns CDR1 MNHEY and CDR2 SVGAGI. V was clipped by 2 bases and J by 7 bases, with 9 bases between them.

The chain employs TRBV5-1 and TRBJ2-7, with D perhaps TRBD2 (5 bases). The CDR3 contains 13 residues. V was cut by 4 bases and J by 3 bases, with 11 bases left in between. Germline V gene lookup returns CDR1 SGHRS and CDR2 YFSETQ. CDR3 region: CASSEGTLYEQYF. In DNA, the CDR3 is TGCGCCAGCAGCGAGGGAACCCTCTACGAGCAGTACTTC.

This CDR3 reads CARRTDFHVLTF. The CDR3 DNA reads TGTGCCAGAAGGACAGACTTCCACGTCCTGACTTTC. This rearrangement joins TRBV2 to TRBJ2-6; tentatively, D is TRBD1 (6 bases). Per the germline V gene, CDR1 is SNHLY and CDR2 is FYNNEI. Between the trimmed V and J ends, which lost 9 bases and 11 bases, there was a span of 14 bases. This CDR3 is 12 amino acids long.

This sequence joins TRBV27 and TRBJ1-1; no reliable D call. The CDR3 is 13 residues long. Trimming removed 3 bases from V and 4 bases from J, with 9 bases in between. The germline CDR1 and CDR2 sequences are MNHEY and SMNVEV (reference sequence). The CDR3 bases are TGTGCCAGCAGTTTGTCGGAGTTCACTGAAGCTTTCTTT. It codes for CASSLSEFTEAFF.

A few counts support this clone. The rearrangement joins TRBV6-5 to TRBJ2-2; D uncertain. This CDR3 spans 14 amino acids. Germline CDR1 reads MNHEY; CDR2 reads SVGAGI. Trimming stripped 0 bases from V and 5 bases from J, with 7 bases between. The CDR3 DNA is TGTGCCAGCAGTTACTCTCGGTGGACCGGGGAGCTGTTTTTT. Translation gives CASSYSRWTGELFF.

The chain uses TRBV27 and TRBJ1-6, with a possible D match to TRBD1 (5 bases). V was pared by 3 bases and J by 6 bases, with 6 bases between. The CDR3 is 13 amino acids. Per the germline V gene, CDR1 is MNHEY and CDR2 is SMNVEV (reference sequence). As DNA, the CDR3 is TGTGCCAGCAGTTTCAGGGTTAATTCACCCCTCCACTTT. Its translation: CASSFRVNSPLHF.

This clone was observed a single time. The chain couples TRBV4-3 to TRBJ2-1, with D possibly TRBD1 on 6 matching bases. The CDR3 length is 15 residues. The V end lost 0 bases, the J end lost 4 bases, and 10 bases lay between the germline ends. Germline CDR1 and CDR2: LGHNA and YSLEER. CDR3 sequence: CASSQDRDIYNEQFF. CDR3 DNA: TGCGCCAGCAGCCAAGATCGGGACATTTACAATGAGCAGTTCTTC.

The chain joins TRBV5-1 to TRBJ2-2; 10 bases fit TRBD2. The germline CDR1 and CDR2 sequences are SGHRS and YFSETQ. This CDR3 comprises 16 residues. Germline trimming cut 7 bases from V and 5 bases from J; bases unmatched to any gene: 11. The CDR3 here is CASGVRAGGATGELFF. The CDR3 coding sequence is TGCGCCAGCGGGGTCCGAGCGGGGGGGGCAACCGGGGAGCTGTTTTTT. Full variable domain (rest looked up from reference TRBV5-1 and TRBJ2-2): KAGVTQTPRYLIKTRGQQVTLSCSPISGHRSVSWYQQTPGQGLQFLFEYFSETQRNKGNFPGRFSGRQFSNSRSEMNVSTLELGDSALYLCASGVRAGGATGELFFGEGSRLTVL.

The rearrangement links TRBV29-1 to TRBJ2-1, with TRBD2 as a possible D gene (6 bases). Trimming removed 6 bases at V and 9 bases at J, with 15 bases between. Germline CDR1 and CDR2: SQVTM and ANQGSEA. The CDR3 extends over 12 amino acids. The CDR3 region is CSVVDGSGEQFF. CDR3 bases: TGCAGCGTCGTCGACGGGAGCGGTGAGCAGTTCTTC.

V gene TRBV5-8 combines with J gene TRBJ2-1; D unresolved. In germline, CDR1 is SGHTS, CDR2 YDEGEE. This CDR3 spans 14 amino acids. With 2 bases removed from V and 5 bases from J, the gap between germline ends came to 11 bases. The CDR3 region has the DNA TGTGCCAGCAGCTTCGGCAGCAGTAACAATGAGCAGTTCTTC. Translation: CASSFGSSNNEQFF.

The V gene is TRBV15, the J gene TRBJ2-2; perhaps TRBD2 as D (6 bases). This CDR3 has 16 amino acids. Trimming shortened V by 0 bases and J by 2 bases, and 10 bases separated the two germline ends. From germline, CDR1 is LNHNV and CDR2 YYDKDF (reference sequence). CDR3 loop: CATSRDRLDNTGELFF. The CDR3 region has the DNA TGTGCCACCAGCAGAGATCGACTAGACAACACCGGGGAGCTGTTTTTT. Full variable domain (rest looked up from reference TRBV15 and TRBJ2-2): DAMVIQNPRYQVTQFGKPVTLSCSQTLNHNVMYWYQQKSSQAPKLLFHYYDKDFNNEADTPDNFQSRRPNTSFCFLDIRSPGLGDTAMYLCATSRDRLDNTGELFFGEGSRLTVL.

V is TRBV18 and J is TRBJ2-7; TRBD2 might be the D (6 bases). Deletions cut 5 bases from V and 2 bases from J, with 13 bases between. The CDR3 length is 14 residues. Germline V lookup: CDR1 KGHSH, CDR2 LQKENI. CDR3: CASSMREVPYEQYF. CDR3 nucleotides: TGTGCCAGCTCAATGAGGGAGGTCCCCTACGAGCAGTACTTC. The full variable domain, its missing parts supplied by reference TRBV18 and TRBJ2-7, is NAGVMQNPRHLVRRRGQEARLRCSPMKGHSHVYWYRQLPEEGLKFMVYLQKENIIDESGMPKERFSAEFPKEGPSILRIQQVVRGDSAAYFCASSMREVPYEQYFGPGTRLTVT.